This T cell receptor (beta chain) comes out of a study of a mutant IDH1 vaccine in newly diagnosed glioma. Whole-study context: Vaccines were begun 4-6 weeks after radiotherapy alone, or with temozolomide cycles. Visit V12 was scheduled at week 35 and visit V13 at week 47.

The repertoire was sequenced with immunoSEQ multiplex PCR; TCRdb's copy has only in-frame clones and lacks some. The sample records over 60,000 clones, roughly 79% being singletons. With 4 bases clipped from V and 6 bases from J, the junction kept 5 bases outside the gene matches. This CDR3 is 15 amino acids long. Germline V gene data show CDR1 as SGHTS and CDR2 as YDEGEE. Time point defined: week 35, safety follow-up. Every vaccine dose comprised 300 ug of mutant IDH1 20-mer peptide plus topical imiquimod. During weeks 1, 3, 5, 7, 11, 15, 19 and 23, patients received eight vaccinations. Remarks on this clone: The antigen is unknown.

The source is a man between 35 and 55 years old with glioma. The chain employs TRBV5-8 and TRBJ2-3, with 13 positions matching TRBD2. Specimen: PBMCs, collected from a glioma patient whose treatment included an IDH1 peptide vaccine. CDR3 loop: CASSPETSGGDTQYF. DNA for the CDR3: TGTGCCAGCAGCCCGGAGACTAGCGGGGGGGATACGCAGTATTTT. Full variable domain (remainder filled in from reference TRBV5-8 and TRBJ2-3): EAGVTQSPTHLIKTRGQQATLRCSPISGHTSVYWYQQALGLGLQFLLWYDEGEERNRGNFPPRFSGRQFPNYSSELNVNALELEDSALYLCASSPETSGGDTQYFGPGTRLTVL.